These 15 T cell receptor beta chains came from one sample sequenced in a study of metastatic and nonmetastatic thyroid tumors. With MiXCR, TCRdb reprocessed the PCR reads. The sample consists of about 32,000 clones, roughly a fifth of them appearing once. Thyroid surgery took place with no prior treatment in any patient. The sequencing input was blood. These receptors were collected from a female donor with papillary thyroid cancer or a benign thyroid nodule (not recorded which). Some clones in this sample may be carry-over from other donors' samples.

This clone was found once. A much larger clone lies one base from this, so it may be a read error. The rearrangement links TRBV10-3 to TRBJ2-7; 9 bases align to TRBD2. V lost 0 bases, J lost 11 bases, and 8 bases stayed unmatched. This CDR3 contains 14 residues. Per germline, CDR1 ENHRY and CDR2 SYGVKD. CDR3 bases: TGTGCCATCAGTGAGTCTAGCGGGAGCGAAGAGAAGTACTTC. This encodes CAISESSGSEEKYF.

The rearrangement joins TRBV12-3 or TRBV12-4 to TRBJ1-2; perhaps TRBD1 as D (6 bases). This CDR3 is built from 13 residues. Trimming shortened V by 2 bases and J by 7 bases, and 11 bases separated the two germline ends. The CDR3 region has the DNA TGTGCCAGCAGTTTAAGCTCGGGGGCTGGCTACACCTTC. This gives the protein CASSLSSGAGYTF.

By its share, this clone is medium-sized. CDR3 in amino acids: CASRGRDNSPLHF. The CDR3 bases are TGTGCCAGCAGGGGCAGAGATAATTCACCCCTCCACTTT. V and J are TRBV28 and TRBJ1-6; D not certain. Deletions cut 6 bases from V and 5 bases from J, with 8 bases between. The CDR3 length is 13 residues. Germline V lookup: CDR1 MDHEN, CDR2 SYDVKM.

CDR3 sequence: CASSPRDSSYNEQFF. Here the CDR3 DNA reads TGTGCCAGCAGTCCGCGGGACAGCTCCTACAATGAGCAGTTCTTC. The rearrangement uses TRBV6-2 or TRBV6-3 and TRBJ2-1, with a tentative D call TRBD1 (7 bases). The germline gives CDR1 MNHEY, CDR2 SVGEGT. V was pared by 5 bases and J by 0 bases, with 11 bases between. CDR3 length: 15 residues.

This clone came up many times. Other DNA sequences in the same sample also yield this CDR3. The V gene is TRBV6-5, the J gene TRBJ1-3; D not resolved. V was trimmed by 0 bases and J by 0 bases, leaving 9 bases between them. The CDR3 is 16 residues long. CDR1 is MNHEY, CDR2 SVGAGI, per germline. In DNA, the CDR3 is TGTGCCAGCAGTTACTCGCACTCCAACTCTGGAAACACCATATATTTT. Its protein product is CASSYSHSNSGNTIYF.

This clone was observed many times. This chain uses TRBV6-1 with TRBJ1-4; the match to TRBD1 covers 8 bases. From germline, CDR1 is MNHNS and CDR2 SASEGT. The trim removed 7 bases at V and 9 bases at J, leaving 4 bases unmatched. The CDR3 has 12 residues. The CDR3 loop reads CASTGDRKKLFF. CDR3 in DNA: TGTGCCAGCACTGGGGACAGGAAAAAACTGTTTTTT.

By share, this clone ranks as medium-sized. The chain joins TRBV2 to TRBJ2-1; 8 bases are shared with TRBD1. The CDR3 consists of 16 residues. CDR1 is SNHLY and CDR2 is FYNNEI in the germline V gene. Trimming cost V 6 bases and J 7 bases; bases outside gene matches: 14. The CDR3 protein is CASRLPLGDRMNEQFF. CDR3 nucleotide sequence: TGTGCCAGCAGGCTCCCCCTGGGGGACAGGATGAATGAGCAGTTCTTC.

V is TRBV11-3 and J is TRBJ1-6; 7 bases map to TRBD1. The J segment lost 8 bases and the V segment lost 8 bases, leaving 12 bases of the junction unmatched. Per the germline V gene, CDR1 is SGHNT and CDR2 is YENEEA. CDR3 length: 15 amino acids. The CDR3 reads CASGVTGDSYSPLHF. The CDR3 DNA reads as TGTGCCAGCGGGGTAACCGGGGACAGCTATTCACCCCTCCACTTT. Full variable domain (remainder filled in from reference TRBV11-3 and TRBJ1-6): EAGVVQSPRYKIIEKKQPVAFWCNPISGHNTLYWYLQNLGQGPELLIRYENEEAVDDSQLPKDRFSAERLKGVDSTLKIQPAELGDSAVYLCASGVTGDSYSPLHFGNGTRLTVT.

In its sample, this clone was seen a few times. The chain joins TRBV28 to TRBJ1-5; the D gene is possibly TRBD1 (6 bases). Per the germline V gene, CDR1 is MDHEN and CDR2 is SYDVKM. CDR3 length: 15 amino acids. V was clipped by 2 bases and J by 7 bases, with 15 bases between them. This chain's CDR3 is CASSLRGAEVQPQHF. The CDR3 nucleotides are TGTGCCAGCAGTTTAAGGGGGGCCGAGGTACAGCCCCAGCATTTT.

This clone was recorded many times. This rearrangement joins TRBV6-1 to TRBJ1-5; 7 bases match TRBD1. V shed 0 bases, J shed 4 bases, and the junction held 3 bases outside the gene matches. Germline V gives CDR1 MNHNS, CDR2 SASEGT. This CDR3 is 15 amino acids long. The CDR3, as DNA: TGTGCCAGCAGTGAAGCGGGACAGCAAAATCAGCCCCAGCATTTT. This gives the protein CASSEAGQQNQPQHF.

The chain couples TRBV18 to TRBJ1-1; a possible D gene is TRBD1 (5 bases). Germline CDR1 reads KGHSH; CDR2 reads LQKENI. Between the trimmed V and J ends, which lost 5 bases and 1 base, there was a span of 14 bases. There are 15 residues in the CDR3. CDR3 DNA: TGTGCCAGCTCAAACCATGGGGGGGAGAACACTGAAGCTTTCTTT. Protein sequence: CASSNHGGENTEAFF.

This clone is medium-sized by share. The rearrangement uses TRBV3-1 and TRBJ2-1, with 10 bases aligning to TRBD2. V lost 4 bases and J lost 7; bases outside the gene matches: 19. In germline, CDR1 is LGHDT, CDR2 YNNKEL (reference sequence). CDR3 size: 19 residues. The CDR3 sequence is CASSLTLGSSGSSRNEQFF. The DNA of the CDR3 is TGTGCCAGCAGCCTGACCCTGGGGTCTAGCGGGAGCAGTAGGAATGAGCAGTTCTTC.

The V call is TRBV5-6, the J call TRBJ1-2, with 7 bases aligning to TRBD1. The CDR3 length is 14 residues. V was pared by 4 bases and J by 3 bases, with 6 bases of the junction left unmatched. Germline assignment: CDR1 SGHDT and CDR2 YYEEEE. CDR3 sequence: CASSPGQGDYGYTF. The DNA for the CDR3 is TGTGCCAGCAGCCCGGGGCAGGGGGACTATGGCTACACCTTC.

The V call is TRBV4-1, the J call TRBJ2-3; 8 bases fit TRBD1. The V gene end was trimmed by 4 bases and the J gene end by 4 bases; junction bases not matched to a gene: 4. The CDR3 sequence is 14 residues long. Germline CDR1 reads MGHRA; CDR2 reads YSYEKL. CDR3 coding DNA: TGCGCCAGCAGCCGGACAGGGAACGCAGATACGCAGTATTTT. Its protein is CASSRTGNADTQYF.

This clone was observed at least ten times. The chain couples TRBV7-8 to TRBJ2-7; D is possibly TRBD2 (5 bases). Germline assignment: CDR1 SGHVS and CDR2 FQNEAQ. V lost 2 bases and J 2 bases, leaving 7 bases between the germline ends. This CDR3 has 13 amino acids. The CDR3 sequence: CASSLSGAYEQYF. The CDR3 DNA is TGTGCCAGCAGCTTAAGCGGAGCCTACGAGCAGTACTTC.